A selection of T cell receptor beta chains follows, all from one sample in a study of blood T cell repertoires in COVID-19. Some clones are missing from TCRdb's copy, which holds only in-frame ones; the method was immunoSEQ multiplex PCR. This repertoire shows about 270,000 clones, 70% to 90% found once; its top ten account for 15% to 18%. Sequencing was carried out using PBMCs or T cells enriched from blood (not recorded which). Receptors were obtained from a man between 18 and 29 years old who had recovered from COVID-19. The CDR3 runs from the conserved cysteine through the conserved F or W. A D gene is named only where the DNA matches it firmly. Some rows mark clone size as missing; the rest say once, few, many or name a class of expanded clone.

d_gene: TRBD2; v_gene: TRBV9; j_gene: TRBJ2-5; abundance: -; CDR3nt: TGTGCCAGCAGCGTAGGGGTAGCGGGAGAGACCCAGTACTTC; CDR3aa: CASSVGVAGETQYF
d_gene: -; v_gene: TRBV3-1/TRBV3-2; j_gene: TRBJ1-6; abundance: -; CDR3nt: TGTGCCAGCAGCCAAGTTTGGTGGGCCAATTCACCCCTCCACTTT; CDR3aa: CASSQVWWANSPLHF
d_gene: TRBD1; v_gene: TRBV24-1; j_gene: TRBJ2-2; abundance: -; CDR3nt: TGTGCCACCATGGGACAGGGGTACACCGGGGAGCTGTTTTTT; CDR3aa: CATMGQGYTGELFF
d_gene: TRBD1; v_gene: TRBV19; j_gene: TRBJ1-6; abundance: once; CDR3nt: TGTGCCAGTAGTACGACCTGGGACAGGGATAATTCACCCCTCCACTTT; CDR3aa: CASSTTWDRDNSPLHF
d_gene: TRBD1; v_gene: TRBV7-9; j_gene: TRBJ2-2; abundance: -; CDR3nt: TGTGCCAGCAGCCTCCCGTTGGGTCAGGGGGCGATCGGGGAGCTGTTTTTT; CDR3aa: CASSLPLGQGAIGELFF
d_gene: TRBD1; v_gene: TRBV29-1; j_gene: TRBJ2-7; abundance: -; CDR3nt: TGCAGCGTTGTAAAACAGGGGGCATCCTACGAGCAGTACTTC; CDR3aa: CSVVKQGASYEQYF
d_gene: -; v_gene: TRBV7-2; j_gene: TRBJ1-6; abundance: -; CDR3nt: TGTGCCAGCAGCCGCGAGGGTTCACCCCTCCACTTT; CDR3aa: CASSREGSPLHF
d_gene: -; v_gene: TRBV5-8; j_gene: TRBJ2-3; abundance: -; CDR3nt: TGTGCCAGCAGCCGTGCGGCTAGAGATACGCAGTATTTT; CDR3aa: CASSRAARDTQYF
d_gene: TRBD1; v_gene: TRBV10-2; j_gene: TRBJ1-2; abundance: few; CDR3nt: TGCGCCAGCAGGGCAGGGGGCGACTATGGCTACACCTTC; CDR3aa: CASRAGGDYGYTF
d_gene: -; v_gene: TRBV5-4; j_gene: TRBJ2-4; abundance: -; CDR3nt: TGTGCCAGCAGCCCCCTCCCCGCAGTTAACATTCAGTACTTC; CDR3aa: CASSPLPAVNIQYF
d_gene: TRBD1; v_gene: TRBV14; j_gene: TRBJ2-1; abundance: many; CDR3nt: TGTGCCAGCAGCCAGGACAGGGGGCGGTACAATGAGCAGTTCTTC; CDR3aa: CASSQDRGRYNEQFF
d_gene: -; v_gene: TRBV2; j_gene: TRBJ1-2; abundance: few; CDR3nt: TGTGCCAGCAGTGAAGAGGCAGGGCATTATGGCTACACCTTC; CDR3aa: CASSEEAGHYGYTF
d_gene: TRBD1; v_gene: TRBV28; j_gene: TRBJ2-7; abundance: -; CDR3nt: TGTGCCAGCAGGCAGGGGGCATACGAGCAGTACTTC; CDR3aa: CASRQGAYEQYF
d_gene: TRBD2; v_gene: TRBV7-2; j_gene: TRBJ2-7; abundance: once; CDR3nt: TGTGCCAGCAGCTCTCGGGCCGTACTAGCGGGGGGGCCTCGCTACGAGCAGTACTTC; CDR3aa: CASSSRAVLAGGPRYEQYF
d_gene: TRBD2; v_gene: TRBV6-5; j_gene: TRBJ2-1; abundance: -; CDR3nt: TGTGCCAGCAGTATTAGCGGGAGCTCCTACAATGAGCAGTTCTTC; CDR3aa: CASSISGSSYNEQFF
d_gene: TRBD1; v_gene: TRBV5-8; j_gene: TRBJ1-6; abundance: -; CDR3nt: TGTGCCAGCAGCCCATGGACAGGGGTTAGTAATCGTTCACCCCTCCACTTT; CDR3aa: CASSPWTGVSNRSPLHF
d_gene: -; v_gene: TRBV2; j_gene: TRBJ2-1; abundance: -; CDR3nt: TGTGCCAGCAGTGGTGATTCGGGTATTCAGTTCTTC; CDR3aa: CASSGDSGIQFF
d_gene: -; v_gene: TRBV28; j_gene: TRBJ1-6; abundance: -; CDR3nt: TGTGCCAGCAGTTTATCGCAGGGGACTAGTTCACCCCTCCACTTT; CDR3aa: CASSLSQGTSSPLHF
d_gene: -; v_gene: TRBV2; j_gene: TRBJ1-1; abundance: -; CDR3nt: TGTGCCAGCGCAACACAAAGGAACACTGAAGCTTTCTTT; CDR3aa: CASATQRNTEAFF
d_gene: TRBD1; v_gene: TRBV13; j_gene: TRBJ2-7; abundance: -; CDR3nt: TGTGCCAGCAGCGATTCGGGACAGGGGGCTGCGTGGGAGCAGTACTTC; CDR3aa: CASSDSGQGAAWEQYF
d_gene: -; v_gene: TRBV19; j_gene: TRBJ1-1; abundance: -; CDR3nt: TGTGCCAGTAGTCTCCAGGGTGGGGTAAATACTGAAGCTTTCTTT; CDR3aa: CASSLQGGVNTEAFF
d_gene: TRBD1; v_gene: TRBV2; j_gene: TRBJ2-3; abundance: once; CDR3nt: TGTGCCAGCAGTCAACAGGGGATTACAGATACGCAGTATTTT; CDR3aa: CASSQQGITDTQYF
d_gene: TRBD2; v_gene: TRBV28; j_gene: TRBJ2-1; abundance: -; CDR3nt: TGTGCCAGCTTAGGCCGCGGGAGCTCCTACAATGAGCAGTTCTTC; CDR3aa: CASLGRGSSYNEQFF
d_gene: -; v_gene: TRBV12-5; j_gene: TRBJ1-2; abundance: -; CDR3nt: TGTGCTAGTGGTTTGACCCCCCCGTTGGAGCAAGGCTATGGCTACACCTTC; CDR3aa: CASGLTPPLEQGYGYTF
d_gene: -; v_gene: TRBV5-1; j_gene: TRBJ1-4; abundance: -; CDR3nt: TGCGCCAGCAGCGCAAGACAGCGTGAAAAACTGTTTTTT; CDR3aa: CASSARQREKLFF
d_gene: -; v_gene: TRBV7-9; j_gene: TRBJ1-4; abundance: -; CDR3nt: TGTGCCATACAAAGTGGAGGCAATGAAAAACTGTTTTTT; CDR3aa: CAIQSGGNEKLFF
d_gene: -; v_gene: TRBV29-1; j_gene: TRBJ1-3; abundance: -; CDR3nt: TGCAGCGTTGACGGAGGTGGAAACACCATATATTTT; CDR3aa: CSVDGGGNTIYF
d_gene: TRBD2; v_gene: TRBV25-1; j_gene: TRBJ2-1; abundance: few; CDR3nt: TGTGCCAGCAGTGAATCGGCGACTAGCGAGTACTACAATGAGCAGTTCTTC; CDR3aa: CASSESATSEYYNEQFF
d_gene: TRBD1; v_gene: TRBV24-1; j_gene: TRBJ1-5; abundance: -; CDR3nt: TGTGCCACCAGTGACCCAGGACAGGGCGGTCAGCCCCAGCATTTT; CDR3aa: CATSDPGQGGQPQHF
d_gene: -; v_gene: TRBV6-4; j_gene: TRBJ2-3; abundance: once; CDR3nt: TGTGCCAGCAGTGACTCCACTCCCTCCCAAAAGCAACTGACAGATACGCAGTATTTT; CDR3aa: CASSDSTPSQKQLTDTQYF
d_gene: -; v_gene: TRBV9; j_gene: TRBJ2-7; abundance: once; CDR3nt: TGTGCCAGCAGCCCGCGGGACGGCCCCTACGAGCAGTACTTC; CDR3aa: CASSPRDGPYEQYF
d_gene: -; v_gene: TRBV15; j_gene: TRBJ2-1; abundance: -; CDR3nt: TGTGCCACCAGCAGAAGAACTACCGGAACCTACAATGAGCAGTTCTTC; CDR3aa: CATSRRTTGTYNEQFF
d_gene: -; v_gene: TRBV2; j_gene: TRBJ1-4; abundance: once; CDR3nt: TGTGCCAGCAACCTGAGTCGGGAAAAACTGTTTTTT; CDR3aa: CASNLSREKLFF
d_gene: TRBD2; v_gene: TRBV19; j_gene: TRBJ2-3; abundance: -; CDR3nt: TGTGCCAGTAGTAGGACCCCATGGCGGGAGGCCGCAGATACGCAGTATTTT; CDR3aa: CASSRTPWREAADTQYF
d_gene: -; v_gene: TRBV28; j_gene: TRBJ1-1; abundance: -; CDR3nt: TGTGCCAGCAGTTCCCCCCAGGGTGGGGATAAAGTGAGGGCTTTCTTT; CDR3aa: CASSSPQGGDKVRAFF
d_gene: TRBD1; v_gene: TRBV19; j_gene: TRBJ2-3; abundance: -; CDR3nt: TGTGCCAGTAGGGACAGGGGGCTAGATACGCAGTATTTT; CDR3aa: CASRDRGLDTQYF
d_gene: TRBD1; v_gene: TRBV29-1; j_gene: TRBJ2-5; abundance: -; CDR3nt: TGCAGCGTCTACGGGACAGGGCGGGAGACCCAGTACTTC; CDR3aa: CSVYGTGRETQYF
d_gene: TRBD1; v_gene: TRBV25-1; j_gene: TRBJ1-6; abundance: -; CDR3nt: TGTGCCAGCAGTCGCCGGGACAGGCATTCACCCCTCCACTTT; CDR3aa: CASSRRDRHSPLHF
d_gene: -; v_gene: TRBV19; j_gene: TRBJ1-2; abundance: -; CDR3nt: TGTGCCAGTAGTCTAGGTGGAGGGGTGGGCTATGGCTACACCTTC; CDR3aa: CASSLGGGVGYGYTF
d_gene: -; v_gene: TRBV12-5; j_gene: TRBJ2-7; abundance: -; CDR3nt: TGTGCTAGTGGTTTTGAGAGGTCCGAGCAGTACTTC; CDR3aa: CASGFERSEQYF
d_gene: TRBD1; v_gene: TRBV28; j_gene: TRBJ1-5; abundance: -; CDR3nt: TGTGCCAGCAGTCAACCCGGGACAGGGGGCAATCAGCCCCAGCATTTT; CDR3aa: CASSQPGTGGNQPQHF
d_gene: -; v_gene: TRBV6-2/TRBV6-3; j_gene: TRBJ2-7; abundance: once; CDR3nt: TGTGCCAGCAGTTTGATCCCCACCGGGCAGGGGCGGGAGCAGTACTTC; CDR3aa: CASSLIPTGQGREQYF
d_gene: -; v_gene: TRBV28; j_gene: TRBJ1-1; abundance: -; CDR3nt: TGTGCCAGCAGTTTCCCTGAAAGGGGGAACACTGAAGCTTTCTTT; CDR3aa: CASSFPERGNTEAFF